This T cell receptor beta chain was found in a study of identical twins. General study points: Out-of-frame beta sequences exhibited a weaker degree of excess twin sharing. Clonotypes of the beta chain that were abundant in cord blood carried fewer insertions (memory repertoires showed none).

MiXCR, applied by TCRdb to the 5' RACE reads, yields one record per CDR3 protein. The repertoire holds some 500,000 distinct CDR3 sequences, with about 20% as singletons. CDR1 is SGHAT and CDR2 is FQNNGV in the germline V gene. The CDR3 extends over 18 amino acids. Trimming cost V 4 bases and J 0 bases; bases outside gene matches: 7. Comment on this clonotype: Antigen specificity is unknown.

The sample was also linked to a second study, of T cells expressing NK-cell markers. Turning to that study: Among the eight sequenced donors, seven tested HCMV-seropositive and one tested seronegative.

This rearrangement joins TRBV11-2 to TRBJ2-7; 15 bases map to TRBD2. The specimen was CD4+ T cells sorted from blood. The source of this sequence is a woman between 18 and 29 years old in good health. CDR3 residues: CASSYTGLAGGSSYEQYF. DNA for the CDR3: TGTGCCAGCAGCTATACGGGACTAGCGGGGGGTTCCTCCTACGAGCAGTACTTC.